This T cell receptor (beta chain) comes out of a study of CD8 T cells in ankylosing spondylitis. Study-level results: What appeared characteristic of ankylosing spondylitis blood was a TCR beta motif of fewer than ten highly homologous variants. As reported, disease-linked clones showed significant enrichment in matched ankylosing spondylitis synovial fluid.

Ten or more counts support this clonotype. What it binds is not known. Molecular-barcoded quantitative 5'-RACE produced these TCR beta libraries. TCRdb redid the calling of the 5' RACE reads with MiXCR, one entry per CDR3 protein. The sample lists roughly 130,000 distinct CDR3 sequences, roughly a tenth occurring once. Trimming left V 4 bases short and J 3 bases short, with 12 bases between. Germline V CDR1 and CDR2: SGHTA, FQGNSA. This CDR3 has 14 amino acids. The receptor was isolated from a male donor with ankylosing spondylitis or in good health (not recorded which). The chain couples TRBV7-2 to TRBJ1-1; maybe TRBD1 (6 bases). Sequencing used blood, either unsorted or a sorted T cell fraction (not recorded which). The CDR3 sequence is CASSSGTFHTEAFF. Here the CDR3 DNA reads TGTGCCAGCAGCTCAGGGACATTTCACACTGAAGCTTTCTTT.